The 22 T cell receptor beta chains reported below all come from one sample, sequenced in a study of blood T cell repertoires in COVID-19. The repertoire was sequenced with immunoSEQ multiplex PCR; TCRdb's copy has only in-frame clones and lacks some. The sample yields about 280,000 clones, roughly 90% seen once. The sample comprised PBMCs or T cells enriched from blood (not recorded which). These receptors all stem from a woman under 40 who had recovered from COVID-19.

The chain combines TRBV19 with TRBJ2-2, with 7 bases identical to TRBD1. The CDR3 has 15 residues. CDR1 and CDR2 from the germline V gene are LNHDA and SQIVND (reference sequence). With V trimmed by 5 bases and J by 5 bases, 8 bases remained unmatched. The CDR3 coding sequence is TGTGCCAGTAGTGTCAACAGGGGTCGTACCGGGGAGCTGTTTTTT. Amino acids: CASSVNRGRTGELFF.

The J gene is TRBJ2-2, the V gene TRBV19; weak D call: TRBD2 (6 bases). V was cut by 3 bases and J by 6 bases, with 14 bases left in between. Germline CDR1 LNHDA, CDR2 SQIVND (reference sequence). The CDR3 length is 15 residues. The DNA of the CDR3 is TGTGCCAGTAGTATCCGCTCGGGACTGTCCGGGGAGCTGTTTTTT. This encodes CASSIRSGLSGELFF.

V gene TRBV19 combines with J gene TRBJ2-3; a possible D gene is TRBD2 (6 bases). There are 14 residues in the CDR3. V was cut by 7 bases and J by 3 bases, with 14 bases left in between. The germline CDR1 and CDR2 sequences are LNHDA and SQIVND (reference sequence). The CDR3 is CASNPLGGTDTQYF. The CDR3 DNA is TGTGCCAGTAATCCCCTGGGGGGAACAGATACGCAGTATTTT.

J is TRBJ1-2 and V is TRBV7-8, with D tentatively TRBD1 (5 bases). The V end lost 4 bases, the J end lost 8 bases, and 17 bases lay between the germline ends. The V gene's germline CDR1 is SGHVS and CDR2 FQNEAQ. This CDR3 comprises 14 residues. As DNA, the CDR3 is TGTGCCAGCAGCTCCCGGGGGTGGGGGAAAGGCTACACCTTC. It codes for CASSSRGWGKGYTF.

There are a few counts of this clone. The rearrangement uses TRBV19 and TRBJ2-3; 7 positions agree with TRBD2. The CDR3 has 14 amino acids. Germline V CDR1 and CDR2: LNHDA, SQIVND (reference sequence). Trimming cost V 5 bases and J 4 bases; bases outside gene matches: 6. The CDR3 sequence: CASSRGDDADTQYF. In DNA form, the CDR3 reads TGTGCCAGTAGTCGGGGGGATGACGCAGATACGCAGTATTTT. Using reference TRBV19 and TRBJ2-3 for the parts outside the CDR3, the full variable domain is DGGITQSPKYLFRKEGQNVTLSCEQNLNHDAMYWYRQDPGQGLRLIYYSQIVNDFQKGDIAEGYSVSREKKESFPLTVTSAQKNPTAFYLCASSRGDDADTQYFGPGTRLTVL.

The chain carries TRBV11-2 and TRBJ1-2; D uncertain. Germline V CDR1 and CDR2: SGHAT, FQNNGV. The V and J ends lost 4 bases and 0 bases respectively, with 15 bases between them. The CDR3 covers 16 residues. In DNA, the CDR3 is TGTGCCAGCAGCTCCCGAGTGGGCCAGACTAACTATGGCTACACCTTC. It specifies CASSSRVGQTNYGYTF. Supplemented by reference TRBV11-2 and TRBJ1-2, the full variable domain reads EAGVAQSPRYKIIEKRQSVAFWCNPISGHATLYWYQQILGQGPKLLIQFQNNGVVDDSQLPKDRFSAERLKGVDSTLKIQPAKLEDSAVYLCASSSRVGQTNYGYTFGSGTRLTVV.

The chain has TRBV27 and TRBJ1-1; no reliable D call. Germline CDR1 reads MNHEY; CDR2 reads SMNVEV (reference sequence). This CDR3 has 14 amino acids. The germline V and J ends were trimmed by 7 bases and 4 bases, with 16 bases remaining between them. CDR3 protein: CASNTLGPGTEAFF. For the CDR3, the DNA is TGTGCCAGCAATACACTTGGCCCGGGCACTGAAGCTTTCTTT.

The V call is TRBV12-5, the J call TRBJ1-2; 10 positions agree with TRBD1. The germline V gene has CDR1 LGHNT and CDR2 FRNRAP. The trim removed 1 base at V and 5 bases at J, leaving 7 bases unmatched. The CDR3 has 16 amino acids. The CDR3 DNA reads TGTGCTAGTGGTTTGGGAAGACCGGGACAGGGGTATGGCTACACCTTC. Its translation is CASGLGRPGQGYGYTF.

The CDR3 spells CASSLDPGTSGGEAFF. CDR3 sequence (DNA): TGCGCCAGCAGTCTCGACCCCGGGACCTCAGGGGGTGAAGCTTTCTTT. V gene TRBV5-1 combines with J gene TRBJ1-1, with 7 bases lining up with TRBD1. CDR3 length: 16 residues. Germline-derived CDR1 and CDR2 are SGHRS and YFSETQ. The V and J ends lost 5 bases and 7 bases, in that order; junction bases with no gene match: 17.

The chain employs TRBV29-1 and TRBJ2-5; 7 positions agree with TRBD2. With V trimmed by 4 bases and J by 2 bases, 4 bases remained unmatched. Germline V gene lookup returns CDR1 SQVTM and CDR2 ANQGSEA. The CDR3 has 13 amino acids. The CDR3 sequence: CSVGLAVQETQYF. CDR3 sequence (DNA): TGCAGCGTTGGCCTAGCGGTGCAAGAGACCCAGTACTTC.

The V call is TRBV2, the J call TRBJ2-1, with a possible D match to TRBD1 (6 bases). CDR3 size: 14 residues. Germline CDR1 and CDR2: SNHLY and FYNNEI. Trimming removed 4 bases from V and 6 bases from J, with 13 bases in between. CDR3 sequence: CASSGVRGSNEQFF. DNA for the CDR3: TGTGCCAGCAGTGGGGTTAGGGGGTCCAATGAGCAGTTCTTC.

The chain couples TRBV7-9 to TRBJ2-1; 8 nucleotides line up with TRBD2. Per the germline V gene, CDR1 is SEHNR and CDR2 is FQNEAQ (reference sequence). The CDR3 sequence is 15 residues long. V lost 5 bases to trimming and J lost 2 bases; unmatched junction nucleotides: 5. The chain's CDR3 is CASSPLGLAYNEQFF. DNA for the CDR3: TGTGCCAGCAGCCCTTTGGGACTAGCCTACAATGAGCAGTTCTTC.

This clone was counted a single time. The CDR3 DNA follows: TGCAGCGCGGGGACTAGCGGGGGCCCCACCGAGCAGTACTTC. It is translated as CSAGTSGGPTEQYF. The J gene is TRBJ2-7, the V gene TRBV29-1; TRBD2 aligns across 14 bases. The CDR3 covers 14 residues. The germline CDR1 and CDR2 sequences are SQVTM and ANQGSEA. V was clipped by 7 bases and J by 6 bases; unmatched bases: 8.

The chain recombines TRBV7-3 with TRBJ2-1, with D possibly being TRBD2 (5 bases). The germline CDR1 and CDR2 sequences are SGHTA and FQGTGA. The CDR3 length is 17 residues. Trimming pared 5 bases from V and 0 bases from J, leaving 17 bases between. In nucleotides, the CDR3 is TGTGCCAGCAGCGCGGACCCTACTAGGACCTCCTACAATGAGCAGTTCTTC. This translates into CASSADPTRTSYNEQFF.

The rearrangement uses TRBV27 and TRBJ1-5, with 7 positions matching TRBD1. V lost 4 bases, J lost 5 bases, and 8 bases stayed unmatched. The CDR3 spans 15 residues. Germline V gene lookup returns CDR1 MNHEY and CDR2 SMNVEV (reference sequence). The CDR3 here is CASSSRQGRDQPQHF. The CDR3 DNA sequence: TGTGCCAGCAGTTCGAGACAGGGACGGGATCAGCCCCAGCATTTT.

This rearrangement joins TRBV30 to TRBJ1-4, with 8 bases aligning to TRBD1. The CDR3 runs 14 residues. Germline CDR1 GTSNPN, CDR2 SVGIG (reference sequence). J lost 6 bases, V lost 1 base, and 4 bases had no gene match. CDR3 nucleotide sequence: TGTGCCTGGAGTGCCGGACAGGGTGATGAAAAACTGTTTTTT. As protein: CAWSAGQGDEKLFF.

Note on this clone: Relative to the germline gene, one junction end is altered; a read error may explain this. This rearrangement joins TRBV7-7 to TRBJ1-6; perhaps TRBD1 as D (6 bases). CDR1 SSHAT and CDR2 FNYEAQ come from the germline V gene (reference sequence). The CDR3 loop spans 15 amino acids. DNA for the CDR3: TGTGCTAGCAGCTCGTCCCGGGACATAAATTCACCCCTCCACTTT. This sequence encodes CASSSSRDINSPLHF.

Only one count was recorded for this clone. This chain uses TRBV30 with TRBJ2-2, with 8 nucleotides matching TRBD2. Trimming took 5 bases from V and 3 from J; bases not matched to a gene: 14. In germline, CDR1 is GTSNPN, CDR2 SVGIG (reference sequence). This CDR3 spans 17 amino acids. The CDR3 region has the DNA TGTGCCTGGCTTAGGACTAGCCCCAGGCCCTACACCGGGGAGCTGTTTTTT. Translated, it gives CAWLRTSPRPYTGELFF.

The chain couples TRBV4-1 to TRBJ1-4, with a possible D match to TRBD1 (5 bases). Trimming stripped 0 bases from V and 0 bases from J, with 23 bases between. There are 21 residues in the CDR3. The V gene's germline CDR1 is MGHRA and CDR2 YSYEKL. The CDR3 loop reads CASSQDRPGVTGQTTNEKLFF. In DNA form, the CDR3 reads TGCGCCAGCAGCCAAGATCGCCCGGGGGTTACTGGCCAAACAACTAATGAAAAACTGTTTTTT.

The chain carries TRBV3-1 (or the pseudogene TRBV3-2) and TRBJ2-1; 10 nucleotides line up with TRBD2. V lost 1 base and J lost 0; bases outside the gene matches: 3. Looked up from germline, CDR1 is LGHDT and CDR2 is YNNKEL (reference sequence). The CDR3 runs to 17 residues. CDR3: CASSQGTSGTSYNEQFF. The CDR3 DNA is TGTGCCAGCAGCCAAGGTACTAGCGGGACCTCCTACAATGAGCAGTTCTTC.

The genes are TRBV15 and TRBJ1-2, with D tentatively TRBD1 (5 bases). V was shortened by 0 bases and J by 6 bases, with 20 bases between the two germline ends. Germline CDR1 is LNHNV and CDR2 is YYDKDF (reference sequence). This CDR3 has 17 amino acids. The DNA for the CDR3 is TGTGCCACCAGCAGAGATCTTCGGGGGATGATGACGAATGGCTACACCTTC. Its translation: CATSRDLRGMMTNGYTF.

The V call is TRBV23-1, the J call TRBJ2-7; 9 nucleotides line up with TRBD1. TRBV23-1 falls under the ORF class, with uncertain function. V lost 6 bases, J lost 2 bases, and 8 bases stayed unmatched. CDR3 length: 15 amino acids. The CDR3 nucleotides are TGCGCCAGCAGCCCAAGGGGACAGGGCACCTACGAGCAGTACTTC. It yields the protein CASSPRGQGTYEQYF.